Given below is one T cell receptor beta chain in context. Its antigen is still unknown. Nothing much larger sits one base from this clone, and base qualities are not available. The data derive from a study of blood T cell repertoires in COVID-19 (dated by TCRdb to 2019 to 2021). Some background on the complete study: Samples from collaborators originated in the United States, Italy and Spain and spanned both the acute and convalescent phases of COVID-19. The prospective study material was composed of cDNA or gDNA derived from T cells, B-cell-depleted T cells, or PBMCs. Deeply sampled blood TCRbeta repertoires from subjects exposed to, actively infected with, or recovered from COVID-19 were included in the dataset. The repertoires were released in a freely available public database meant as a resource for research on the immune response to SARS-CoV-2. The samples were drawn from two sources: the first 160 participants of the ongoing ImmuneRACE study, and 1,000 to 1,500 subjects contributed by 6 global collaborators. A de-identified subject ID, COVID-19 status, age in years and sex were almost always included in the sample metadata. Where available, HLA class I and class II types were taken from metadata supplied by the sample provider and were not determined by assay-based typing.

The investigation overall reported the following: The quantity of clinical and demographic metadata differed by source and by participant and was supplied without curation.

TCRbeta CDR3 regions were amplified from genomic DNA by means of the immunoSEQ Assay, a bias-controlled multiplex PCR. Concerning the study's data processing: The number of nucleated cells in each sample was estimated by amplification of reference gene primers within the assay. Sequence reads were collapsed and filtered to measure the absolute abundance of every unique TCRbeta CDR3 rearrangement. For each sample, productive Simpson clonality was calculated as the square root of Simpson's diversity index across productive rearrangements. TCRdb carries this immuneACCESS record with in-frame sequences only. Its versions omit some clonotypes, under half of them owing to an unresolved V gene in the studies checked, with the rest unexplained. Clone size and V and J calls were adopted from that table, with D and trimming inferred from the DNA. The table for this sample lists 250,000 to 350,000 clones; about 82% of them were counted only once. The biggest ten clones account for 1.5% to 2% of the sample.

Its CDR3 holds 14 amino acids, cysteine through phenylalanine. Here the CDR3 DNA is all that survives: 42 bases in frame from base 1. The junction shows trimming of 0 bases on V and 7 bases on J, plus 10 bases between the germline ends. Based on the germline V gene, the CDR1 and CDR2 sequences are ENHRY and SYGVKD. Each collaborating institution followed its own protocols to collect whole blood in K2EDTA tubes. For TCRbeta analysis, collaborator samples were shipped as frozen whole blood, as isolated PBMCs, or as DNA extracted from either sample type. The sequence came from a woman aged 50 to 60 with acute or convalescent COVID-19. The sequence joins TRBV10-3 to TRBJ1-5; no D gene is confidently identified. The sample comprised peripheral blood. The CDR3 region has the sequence CAISESGRVQPQHF. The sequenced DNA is TGTGCCATCAGTGAGTCTGGGAGAGTGCAGCCCCAGCATTTT.